This is a list of T cell receptor beta chains from one sample in a study of blood T cell repertoires in COVID-19. The assay was immunoSEQ multiplex PCR, and TCRdb's table has in-frame clones only and misses some. The sample records around 200,000 clones, about 82% being singletons. Sequenced sample: peripheral blood. These receptors were obtained from an elderly woman with acute or convalescent COVID-19. CDR3s include the opening cysteine and the closing phenylalanine or tryptophan. A D gene is named only where the DNA matches it firmly. Expanded clones are given a class, and other clones once, few, many or no size at all.

CDR3 DNA	CDR3 protein	D gene	V gene	clone size	J gene
TGTGCCAGCAGCCAAGATATAGGTGGGAGCCATACGGTCTATGGCTACACCTTC	CASSQDIGGSHTVYGYTF	-	TRBV4-2	-	TRBJ1-2
TGTGCCAGCAGGGTGGGGGGTAGCAATCAGCCCCAGCATTTT	CASRVGGSNQPQHF	-	TRBV28	-	TRBJ1-5
TGTGCCAGCAGCCAGTCCGGGGGCTACGAGCAGTACTTC	CASSQSGGYEQYF	-	TRBV14	-	TRBJ2-7
TGTGCCAGCAGTTCGACAGGGCATGGCTACACCTTC	CASSSTGHGYTF	TRBD1	TRBV28	-	TRBJ1-2
TGTGCCAGCAGCTTGCCAGCGGGGTCCTACGAGCAGTACTTC	CASSLPAGSYEQYF	TRBD2	TRBV5-4	-	TRBJ2-7
TGTGCCAGCAGCTTGGTGGGGGCTAGCGGGAGTTTAGATACGCAGTATTTT	CASSLVGASGSLDTQYF	TRBD2	TRBV5-8	-	TRBJ2-3
TGTGCCTGGAGTCGAGGACTAGCGGAAGAGACCCAGTACTTC	CAWSRGLAEETQYF	TRBD2	TRBV30	once	TRBJ2-5
TGCGCCAGCAGCCAAGAGGGACTGGGGAATGAAAAACTGTTTTTT	CASSQEGLGNEKLFF	-	TRBV4-3	-	TRBJ1-4
TGTGCCAGCAGTCTAGCGGCGTGGGAGACCCAGTACTTC	CASSLAAWETQYF	TRBD2	TRBV6-2/TRBV6-3	-	TRBJ2-5
TGCAGCGTTGAATTCAACGCGAACGAGCAGTACTTC	CSVEFNANEQYF	-	TRBV29-1	-	TRBJ2-7
TGTGCCAGCAGCTCCCAGGGGCGGGACACCGGGGAGCTGTTTTTT	CASSSQGRDTGELFF	-	TRBV7-2	-	TRBJ2-2
TGTGCCAGCAGCCGGAGCGGCACCGGGGAGCTGTTTTTT	CASSRSGTGELFF	-	TRBV5-6	-	TRBJ2-2
TGTGCCAGCAGCCCCCGGACTCTAAGATACGAGCAGTACTTC	CASSPRTLRYEQYF	-	TRBV9	-	TRBJ2-7
TGTGCCAGCAGTTCACCCAGGACAGGGGACGAGCAGTACTTC	CASSSPRTGDEQYF	TRBD1	TRBV6-5	-	TRBJ2-7
TGTGCCAGAAGCAGTCTAGCGGGAGGGCCAGGCGCCTACAATGAGCAGTTCTTC	CARSSLAGGPGAYNEQFF	-	TRBV7-5	-	TRBJ2-1
TGTGCCTGGACAGACTCCTACGAGCAGTACTTC	CAWTDSYEQYF	-	TRBV30	-	TRBJ2-7
TGCGCCAGCAGCCCTCGCAGGGAGGGGATCACCGGGGAGCTGTTTTTT	CASSPRREGITGELFF	TRBD2	TRBV5-1	once	TRBJ2-2
TGTGCCAGCAGTTTCCCAGGCTCGGGGGCAGATACGCAGTATTTT	CASSFPGSGADTQYF	-	TRBV28	-	TRBJ2-3
TGTGCCAGCTCACGAACAGGGAATGGTAACTCACCCCTCCACTTT	CASSRTGNGNSPLHF	-	TRBV18	-	TRBJ1-6
TGTGCCAGCAGGGCGAGAGTGGGACAGGGATCTGGAAACACCATATATTTT	CASRARVGQGSGNTIYF	TRBD1	TRBV27	few	TRBJ1-3
TGCGCCAGCAGCCAGTCTCTGAGCGGGGGGGCGGTAGATACGCAGTATTTT	CASSQSLSGGAVDTQYF	TRBD2	TRBV4-3	-	TRBJ2-3
TGTGCCAGCAGCTTAGGACTAGCGGGAGGGCCGCAGTTCTTC	CASSLGLAGGPQFF	TRBD2	TRBV7-2	-	TRBJ2-1
TGTGCCAGCAGCCCAGACAGGGAAATAGCACCCCTCCACTTT	CASSPDREIAPLHF	TRBD1	TRBV11-2	-	TRBJ1-6
TGTGCCAGCAGTTATTCCTCAGGGGAGACAAAGGGCTACACCTTC	CASSYSSGETKGYTF	-	TRBV6-5	-	TRBJ1-2
TGTGCCAGCAGCCTCGGACAGGAGAACACTGAAGCTTTCTTT	CASSLGQENTEAFF	TRBD1	TRBV7-3	-	TRBJ1-1
TGTGCCAGCAGCTTGACCAGGGACAATCAGCCCCAGCATTTT	CASSLTRDNQPQHF	-	TRBV5-6	once	TRBJ1-5
TGTGCCTGGACCAGATCCCCGGACAGGGACCATGGCTACACCTTC	CAWTRSPDRDHGYTF	TRBD1	TRBV30	-	TRBJ1-2
TGTGCCAGCAGCCTAGCCGAAAGGGGGCGGACTGAAGCTTTCTTT	CASSLAERGRTEAFF	TRBD1	TRBV14	-	TRBJ1-1
TGTGCCAGCAGTTGGGGGACTAGCGCAACAGATACGCAGTATTTT	CASSWGTSATDTQYF	TRBD2	TRBV6-6	-	TRBJ2-3
TGTGCCAGTCAACGCCGGGAGGCCACTGAAGCTTTCTTT	CASQRREATEAFF	-	TRBV6-5	-	TRBJ1-1
TGTGCCACCAGTACCAGGGGTAGGAGCAATCAGCCCCAGCATTTT	CATSTRGRSNQPQHF	-	TRBV15	once	TRBJ1-5
TGTGCCAGCAGCTCGACAGGGGACAATGAGCAGTTCTTC	CASSSTGDNEQFF	TRBD1	TRBV5-4	-	TRBJ2-1
TGTGCCAGCTTGAACGAAGGGGGGAGGGGCACTGAAGCTTTCTTT	CASLNEGGRGTEAFF	-	TRBV3-1/TRBV3-2	-	TRBJ1-1
TGTGCCAGCAGTGAGGGGTACAACAGGGGGGACTTATATGGCTACACCTTC	CASSEGYNRGDLYGYTF	TRBD1	TRBV25-1	few	TRBJ1-2
TGTGCCATCAGTGATTCCGGGACAGGGGGCTACAACGAGCAGTACTTC	CAISDSGTGGYNEQYF	TRBD1	TRBV10-3	-	TRBJ2-7
TGTGCCAGCAGCGTGGCTAGCGGACACAATGAGCAGTTCTTC	CASSVASGHNEQFF	TRBD2	TRBV9	-	TRBJ2-1
TGTGCCATCAGTTTGACAGAGAACACTGAAGCTTTCTTT	CAISLTENTEAFF	-	TRBV10-3	-	TRBJ1-1
TGTGCCAGCAGTAATTCCTTCTCCGGGACAGGAAAAGGGAATCGCTACACCTTC	CASSNSFSGTGKGNRYTF	TRBD1	TRBV6-2/TRBV6-3	-	TRBJ1-2
TGTGCCAGCAGCACTGCCAGTGACACTGAGTATGGCTACACCTTC	CASSTASDTEYGYTF	-	TRBV7-9	few	TRBJ1-2
TGTGCCAGCAGCCAGGACAGGGCCGGAAACACCATATATTTT	CASSQDRAGNTIYF	TRBD1	TRBV7-2	-	TRBJ1-3
TGTGCCACCTCAGGGGCAAAGGAGCAGTTCTTC	CATSGAKEQFF	-	TRBV11-3	-	TRBJ2-1